The present T cell receptor beta chain was sequenced within a study of blood T cell repertoires in COVID-19. Study overall: Sample material is recorded as cDNA or gDNA derived from T cells, B-cell-depleted T cells, or PBMCs.

V dropped 6 bases and J dropped 4 bases, with 13 bases sitting between them. The CDR3 consists of 14 residues. In germline, CDR1 is LNHDA, CDR2 SQIVND (reference sequence). Profiled with immunoSEQ multiplex PCR; TCRdb holds only in-frame clones, not every one. Among over 120,000 clones listed, approximately 80% were seen once. The chain recombines TRBV19 with TRBJ1-5; tentatively, D is TRBD1 (5 bases). The sequenced material came from peripheral blood. The TCR sequence derives from a human donor in a cohort sampled during active COVID-19. For the CDR3, the DNA is TGTGCCAGTAGACGGTCGGGGGAAAATCAGCCCCAGCATTTT. Amino acid sequence: CASRRSGENQPQHF.